Sequencing of this T cell receptor (beta chain) was carried out in a study of T cell responses to AZD1222 COVID-19 vaccine. J gave up 10 bases and V 3 bases, and 4 bases lay outside the gene matches. The CDR3 is made up of 12 amino acids. CDR1 SEHNR and CDR2 FQNEAQ come from the germline V gene (reference sequence). Some clones are missing from TCRdb's copy, which holds only in-frame ones; the method was immunoSEQ multiplex PCR. The table has around 99,000 clones, roughly nine tenths seen once; the top ten hold 5% to 5.5%. The rearrangement joins TRBV7-9 to TRBJ1-1, with 8 bases matching TRBD1. The sequence derives from an adult in good health. Sequences were derived from peripheral blood, sampled on day 0 of AZD1222 vaccination. CDR3 DNA: TGTGCCAGCAGCTTCCAGGGGGCGAGAGCTTTCTTT. It encodes CASSFQGARAFF.